The sample holds many counts of the clone carrying this T cell receptor beta chain. Antigen specificity is unknown. V gave up 3 bases and J gave up 3 bases, with 14 bases separating them. This CDR3 has 15 amino acids. One entry per CDR3 protein results from TCRdb running MiXCR on the reads. The sample holds roughly 640,000 distinct CDR3 sequences, 24% seen once. The data were obtained in a study of T cell repertoires in cytomegalovirus infection. Looking at the study overall: Signatures in public TCR beta sequences pointed to both CMV infection and matching HLA type. Findings of the study overall: Cumulative frequency (of public TCR beta family members) identified carriers of CMV plus the relevant HLA. CMV-specific TCR beta clonotypes restricted by HLA-C dominated the ex vivo response.

The V gene is TRBV12-3 or TRBV12-4, the J gene TRBJ1-1; no firm D call. The sample taken for sequencing was CD8+ T cells from PBMCs. This sequence was found in a human donor in good health (CMV status not recorded). Some clones in this sample may be carry-over from other donors' samples. In nucleotides, the CDR3 is TGTGCCAGCAGTTTTGGCCCCTCGAAGGACACTGAAGCTTTCTTT. Its protein is CASSFGPSKDTEAFF.